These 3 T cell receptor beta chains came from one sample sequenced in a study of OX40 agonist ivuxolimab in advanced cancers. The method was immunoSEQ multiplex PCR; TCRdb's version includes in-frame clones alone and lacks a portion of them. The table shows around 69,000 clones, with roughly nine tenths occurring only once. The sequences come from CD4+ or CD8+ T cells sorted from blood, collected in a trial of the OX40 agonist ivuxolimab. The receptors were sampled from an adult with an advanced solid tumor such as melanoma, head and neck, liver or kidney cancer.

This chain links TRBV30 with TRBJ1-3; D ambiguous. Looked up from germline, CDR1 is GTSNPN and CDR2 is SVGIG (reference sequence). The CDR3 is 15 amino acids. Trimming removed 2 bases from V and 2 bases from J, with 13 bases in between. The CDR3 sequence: CAWSFTLGTGNTIYF. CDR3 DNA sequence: TGTGCCTGGAGTTTCACCCTGGGAACTGGAAACACCATATATTTT. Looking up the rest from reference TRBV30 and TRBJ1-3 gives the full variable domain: SQTIHQWPATLVQPVGSPLSLECTVEGTSNPNLYWYRQAAGRGLQLLFYSVGIGQISSEVPQNLSASRPQDRQFILSSKKLLLSDSGFYLCAWSFTLGTGNTIYFGEGSWLTVV.

This CDR3 reads CASSRRTGEDKDGYTF. The CDR3 nucleotides are TGTGCCAGCAGCCGCCGGACAGGGGAAGATAAGGATGGCTACACCTTC. The chain links TRBV5-5 to TRBJ1-2; TRBD1 aligns across 9 bases. The CDR3 loop spans 16 amino acids. CDR1 SGHKS and CDR2 YYEKEE come from the germline V gene (reference sequence). The trim removed 4 bases at V and 6 bases at J, leaving 13 bases unmatched.

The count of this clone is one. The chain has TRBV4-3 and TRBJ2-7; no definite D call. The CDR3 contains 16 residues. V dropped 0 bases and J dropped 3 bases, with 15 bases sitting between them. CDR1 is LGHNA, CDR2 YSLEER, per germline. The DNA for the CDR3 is TGCGCCAGCAGCCAAGAACCCGCAGACGGAGACTACGAGCAGTACTTC. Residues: CASSQEPADGDYEQYF.